The text below deals with one TCR beta chain. This specimen belongs to a study of blood T cell repertoires in COVID-19. At the level of the study: COVID-19 samples, acute and convalescent, were from the United States, Italy and Spain. Sources were T cells, B-cell-depleted T cells, or PBMCs; the material itself was cDNA or gDNA.

Measured with immunoSEQ multiplex PCR; TCRdb has only the in-frame clones, and not every one. The table shows roughly 34,000 clones, with 90% occurring only once. Sequencing was carried out using peripheral blood. The receptor comes from a man aged 60-69 years with active or convalescent COVID-19.

The CDR3 sequence is CASSLSKRERGELFF. The CDR3 bases are TGTGCCAGCAGCCTTTCGAAGCGGGAGCGGGGGGAGCTGTTTTTT. The chain combines TRBV3-1 (or the pseudogene TRBV3-2) with TRBJ2-2, with 8 bases identical to TRBD2. V was pared by 4 bases and J by 8 bases, with 9 bases of the junction left unmatched. The CDR3 has 15 amino acids. From germline, CDR1 is LGHDT and CDR2 YNNKEL (reference sequence).